This T cell receptor beta chain was recovered during a study of blood T cell repertoires in COVID-19. Study information: Both acute and convalescent COVID-19 samples were obtained from the United States, Italy and Spain. Sources were T cells, B-cell-depleted T cells, or PBMCs; the material itself was cDNA or gDNA.

Germline CDR1 is MNHEY and CDR2 is SVGEGT. V was clipped by 5 bases and J by 7 bases; unmatched bases: 5. The CDR3 has 14 amino acids. Ages ranged from roughly 18 to 100 years, with residence in 24 US areas. Sequenced by immunoSEQ multiplex PCR; TCRdb stores in-frame clones only, minus some. The sample yields some 180,000 clones, 80% seen once. The TCR sequence derives from a man in his 60s who had been exposed to COVID-19. The chain links TRBV6-2 or TRBV6-3 to TRBJ2-1; 10 positions match TRBD2. The sample taken for sequencing was PBMCs or T cells enriched from blood (not recorded which). The CDR3 loop is CASSVPGLANEQFF. CDR3 nucleotides: TGTGCCAGCAGTGTCCCGGGACTAGCGAATGAGCAGTTCTTC.